Presented here are 3 T cell receptor beta chains from one specimen sequenced in a study of blood T cell repertoires in COVID-19. Measured with immunoSEQ multiplex PCR; TCRdb has only the in-frame clones, and not every one. The data contain roughly 320,000 clones, just over 85% of them singletons. Sequencing was done on a sample of PBMCs or T cells enriched from blood (not recorded which). The receptors stem from a man aged 25 to 40 who had recovered from COVID-19.

The chain is built from TRBV3-1 (or the pseudogene TRBV3-2) and TRBJ2-3; 15 positions agree with TRBD2. This CDR3 comprises 17 residues. Trimming took 6 bases from V and 4 from J; bases not matched to a gene: 8. Germline lookup yields CDR1 LGHDT and CDR2 YNNKEL (reference sequence). CDR3 in DNA: TGTGCCAGCAGAACCGGGACTAGCGGGAGGTCGGCAGATACGCAGTATTTT. It codes for CASRTGTSGRSADTQYF.

The V and J genes are TRBV28 and TRBJ2-3; 14 positions match TRBD2. V trimming: 4 bases; J trimming: 6 bases; junction bases outside the gene matches: 6. Germline V lookup: CDR1 MDHEN, CDR2 SYDVKM. CDR3 length: 16 amino acids. The CDR3 DNA is TGTGCCAGCAGTTCGCGACTAGCGGGGGGGATTGATACGCAGTATTTT. Translating gives CASSSRLAGGIDTQYF.

The chain employs TRBV3-1 (or the pseudogene TRBV3-2) and TRBJ2-2; TRBD1 might be the D (6 bases). The germline V and J ends were trimmed by 6 bases and 1 base, with 6 bases remaining between them. The V gene's germline CDR1 is LGHDT and CDR2 YNNKEL (reference sequence). The CDR3 is made up of 13 amino acids. CDR3 in DNA: TGTGCCAGCAGGACAGGGAACACCGGGGAGCTGTTTTTT. This translates into CASRTGNTGELFF.